One sample yielded the 4 T cell receptor beta chains listed below, sequenced in a study of cytomegalovirus exposure and HLA in healthy donors (dated by TCRdb to the late 2010s). The method was the immunoSEQ multiplex PCR assay. A mixture of 60 forward primers for TCR Vbeta segments and 13 reverse primers for TCR Jbeta segments was used in the multiplex PCR. TCRdb re-hosts the immuneACCESS table, in-frame sequences only. Its copies lack some clones; in the studies checked, an unresolved V gene accounts for under half of them, and the cause for the rest is not known. This sample is represented by roughly 170,000 clones; around 77% of them were singletons. Together, the top ten hold 1.5% to 2% of the sample. Specimen: PBMCs. These receptors were collected from a woman between 25 and 40 years old in good health and CMV-seronegative.

The chain has TRBV7-6 and TRBJ2-1; 13 bases are shared with TRBD2. This CDR3 spans 19 amino acids. Germline CDR1 and CDR2: SGHVS and FNYEAQ. J lost 13 bases, V lost 0 bases, and 18 bases had no gene match. The DNA of the CDR3 is TGTGCCAGCAGCTTAGCCCTCGGGGGACTAGCGGGGTATAGTGCTGATCAGTTCTTC. Amino acids: CASSLALGGLAGYSADQFF.

A note on this clone: The same CDR3 arises from other DNA sequences in this sample as well. The genes are TRBV18 and TRBJ2-5, with TRBD1 matching 7 bases. Losses at the gene ends were 3 bases for V and 2 bases for J; bases not matched to a gene: 15. There are 18 residues in the CDR3. CDR1 and CDR2 (germline): KGHSH, LQKENI. CDR3 bases: TGTGCCAGCTCACCTGGTTTGACAGGGTCCTCGAAACAAGAGACCCAGTACTTC. This gives the protein CASSPGLTGSSKQETQYF.

The gene calls are TRBV6-5 and TRBJ2-5; D is possibly TRBD1 (6 bases). V dropped 2 bases and J dropped 5 bases, with 18 bases sitting between them. Germline V gene lookup returns CDR1 MNHEY and CDR2 SVGAGI. The CDR3 spans 16 residues. CDR3 in DNA: TGTGCCAGCAGTTACCAGAGGGGGAGACAAATGGAGACCCAGTACTTC. Its translation: CASSYQRGRQMETQYF.

The chain uses TRBV19 and TRBJ1-4, with unresolved D. The CDR3 runs to 16 residues. Germline loops: CDR1 LNHDA, CDR2 SQIVND (reference sequence). Between the trimmed V and J ends, which lost 3 bases and 1 base, there was a span of 12 bases. CDR3 protein: CASSIELLRTNEKLFF. CDR3 sequence (DNA): TGTGCCAGTAGTATCGAACTCCTCCGAACTAATGAAAAACTGTTTTTT.